The 17 T cell receptor beta chains below come from one sample, sequenced in a study of control samples from healthy donors and cancer patients. Measured with immunoSEQ multiplex PCR; TCRdb has only the in-frame clones, and not every one. In the table there are about 160,000 clones, roughly 95% of which are singletons. The specimen was blood. The receptor set was obtained from a woman aged 25-40 years in good health.

The chain recombines TRBV6-5 with TRBJ2-2, with a weak D call TRBD1 (5 bases). V was trimmed by 6 bases and J by 3 bases, leaving 14 bases between them. The V gene's germline CDR1 is MNHEY and CDR2 SVGAGI. This CDR3 contains 15 residues. In DNA, the CDR3 is TGTGCCAGCAGGATGTCTGACAGATACACCGGGGAGCTGTTTTTT. It yields the protein CASRMSDRYTGELFF.

This chain links TRBV28 with TRBJ2-1, with 10 bases lining up with TRBD2. The V gene's germline CDR1 is MDHEN and CDR2 SYDVKM. There are 14 residues in the CDR3. V was pared by 5 bases and J by 8 bases, with 6 bases of the junction left unmatched. CDR3 residues: CASSPQREGYEQFF. In DNA form, the CDR3 reads TGTGCCAGCAGTCCTCAGCGGGAGGGATATGAGCAGTTCTTC.

This chain links TRBV6-2 or TRBV6-3 with TRBJ1-5; 8 bases are a match to TRBD1. The trim removed 5 bases at V and 1 base at J, leaving 7 bases unmatched. CDR1 and CDR2 from the germline V gene are MNHEY and SVGEGT. This CDR3 has 16 residues. The CDR3 DNA reads TGTGCCAGCAGTGCGAATTACAGGGGGAGCAATCAGCCCCAGCATTTT. Translation gives CASSANYRGSNQPQHF.

The V gene is TRBV28, the J gene TRBJ2-7, with 10 bases lining up with TRBD1. Germline V gives CDR1 MDHEN, CDR2 SYDVKM. V dropped 0 bases and J dropped 0; count of bases not matched to a gene: 8. The CDR3 spans 18 residues. CDR3 DNA sequence: TGTGCCAGCAGTTTATGTAGGTGTGGGACAGGGGTCTCCTACGAGCAGTACTTC. Translated, it gives CASSLCRCGTGVSYEQYF. Drawing the rest from reference TRBV28 and TRBJ2-7, the complete variable domain is DVKVTQSSRYLVKRTGEKVFLECVQDMDHENMFWYRQDPGLGLRLIYFSYDVKMKEKGDIPEGYSVSREKKERFSLILESASTNQTSMYLCASSLCRCGTGVSYEQYFGPGTRLTVT.

The chain combines TRBV28 with TRBJ1-4; D unclear. V was trimmed by 5 bases and J by 2 bases, leaving 12 bases between them. Germline V gene data show CDR1 as MDHEN and CDR2 as SYDVKM. The length of the CDR3 is 15 residues. The CDR3 is CASSVLRATNEKLFF. In DNA form, the CDR3 reads TGTGCCAGCAGTGTCCTAAGGGCGACTAATGAAAAACTGTTTTTT.

The J gene is TRBJ2-7, the V gene TRBV2; D remains ambiguous. Germline CDR1 and CDR2: SNHLY and FYNNEI. V was pared by 2 bases and J by 9 bases, with 8 bases between. The CDR3 has 11 residues. As DNA, the CDR3 is TGTGCCAGCAGTGAATGGGCTGTGCAGTACTTC. This translates into CASSEWAVQYF.

This clone was detected once. The chain couples TRBV7-9 to TRBJ1-2; the match to TRBD1 covers 8 bases. CDR3 length equals 16 residues. Germline-derived CDR1 and CDR2 are SEHNR and FQNEAQ (reference sequence). V trimming: 0 bases; J trimming: 6 bases; junction bases outside the gene matches: 9. In nucleotides, the CDR3 is TGTGCCAGCAGCTTAGCGGGGACAGGCGTCGTAAATGGCTACACCTTC. Encoded protein: CASSLAGTGVVNGYTF.

This chain uses TRBV9 with TRBJ2-1, with 9 bases fitting TRBD2. The CDR3 covers 14 residues. CDR1 is SGDLS, CDR2 YYNGEE, per germline. J was trimmed by 9 bases and V by 4 bases; bases with no gene match: 8. CDR3 amino acids: CASSPRGGAPEQFF. Written as DNA, the CDR3 is TGTGCCAGCAGCCCCCGCGGGGGGGCCCCTGAGCAGTTCTTC. The full variable domain, in which reference TRBV9 and TRBJ2-1 provide the parts outside the CDR3, is DSGVTQTPKHLITATGQRVTLRCSPRSGDLSVYWYQQSLDQGLQFLIQYYNGEERAKGNILERFSAQQFPDLHSELNLSSLELGDSALYFCASSPRGGAPEQFFGPGTRLTVL.

The chain carries TRBV30 and TRBJ2-7; a weak D match, TRBD2 (7 bases). The V and J ends lost 0 bases and 5 bases respectively, with 17 bases between them. Per germline, CDR1 GTSNPN and CDR2 SVGIG (reference sequence). CDR3 length: 15 residues. The CDR3 reads CAWSVLPGGWDEQYF. In DNA, the CDR3 is TGTGCCTGGAGTGTACTCCCGGGGGGCTGGGACGAGCAGTACTTC.

V is TRBV28 and J is TRBJ2-1; perhaps TRBD2 as D (5 bases). The CDR3 has 15 residues. Trimming removed 7 bases from V and 8 bases from J, with 21 bases in between. Per the germline V gene, CDR1 is MDHEN and CDR2 is SYDVKM. This chain's CDR3 is CASNPPGVASHEQFF. The CDR3 DNA is TGTGCCAGCAACCCGCCCGGGGTGGCTTCACATGAGCAGTTCTTC.

The chain has TRBV19 and TRBJ2-3; 7 positions agree with TRBD2. Germline V gene lookup returns CDR1 LNHDA and CDR2 SQIVND (reference sequence). J was trimmed by 1 base and V by 7 bases; bases with no gene match: 2. This CDR3 has 13 amino acids. The CDR3 spells CASKSGGTDTQYF. CDR3 coding DNA: TGTGCCAGTAAGAGCGGGGGCACAGATACGCAGTATTTT.

This chain connects TRBV6-6 to TRBJ2-7; tentatively, D is TRBD2 (5 bases). Germline values: CDR1 MNHNY, CDR2 SVGAGI (reference sequence). The CDR3 has 15 residues. V lost 5 bases and J lost 6, with 20 bases in between. The CDR3 nucleotides read TGTGCCAGCAGTCAAGGAACGGGTGGAGGAGGCGAGCAGTACTTC. Translated, it gives CASSQGTGGGGEQYF.

The V call is TRBV28, the J call TRBJ2-7; D possibly corresponds to TRBD2 (7 bases). The germline gives CDR1 MDHEN, CDR2 SYDVKM. V lost 5 bases, J lost 0 bases, and 17 bases lay in between. This CDR3 is 16 amino acids long. Here the CDR3 reads CASSARKGGSSYEQYF. The CDR3 DNA reads as TGTGCCAGCAGTGCTCGAAAGGGGGGGAGCTCCTACGAGCAGTACTTC.

The chain carries TRBV19 and TRBJ2-3; D is ambiguous. The germline CDR1 and CDR2 sequences are LNHDA and SQIVND (reference sequence). With 4 bases removed from V and 5 bases from J, the gap between germline ends came to 10 bases. The CDR3 totals 13 residues. CDR3 in amino acids: CASSKSSLDTQYF. The CDR3 nucleotides read TGTGCCAGTAGTAAAAGTAGCCTAGATACGCAGTATTTT.

This chain connects TRBV3-1 (or the pseudogene TRBV3-2) to TRBJ2-2, with 9 nucleotides matching TRBD2. V was pared by 6 bases and J by 6 bases, with 8 bases of the junction left unmatched. This CDR3 spans 15 amino acids. Germline CDR1 LGHDT, CDR2 YNNKEL (reference sequence). For the CDR3, the DNA is TGTGCCAGCAGTCGACTAGCGGAAGAGTCCGGGGAGCTGTTTTTT. Protein: CASSRLAEESGELFF.

With regard to this clone: At one boundary the junction diverges from the germline segment, which might be a read error. The chain has TRBV6-5 and TRBJ2-7, with 8 nucleotides matching TRBD1. The CDR3 is 14 residues long. Germline V gene data show CDR1 as MNHEY and CDR2 as SVGAGI. The CDR3: CAGSSGQGAYEQYF. The CDR3 DNA reads as TGTGCCGGCAGTTCTGGACAGGGAGCCTACGAGCAGTACTTC.

The chain carries TRBV5-1 and TRBJ1-4; D not certain. Between the trimmed V and J ends, which lost 0 bases and 2 bases, there was a span of 8 bases. Germline CDR1 reads SGHRS; CDR2 reads YFSETQ. This CDR3 contains 15 residues. The CDR3 nucleotides are TGCGCCAGCAGCTTGGGAGGGCTGACTAATGAAAAACTGTTTTTT. Translated, it gives CASSLGGLTNEKLFF.